This T cell receptor (beta chain) was found in a study of blood T cell repertoires in COVID-19. The overall study: Sites in the United States, Italy and Spain provided acute and convalescent COVID-19 samples. From T cells, B-cell-depleted T cells, or PBMCs came the material, which was cDNA or gDNA.

This CDR3 region has 14 residues. Germline CDR1 is SNHLY and CDR2 is FYNNEI. The V gene lost 3 bases and the J gene lost 4 bases, with 7 bases spanning the gap. Only in-frame clones appear in the TCRdb table, and some are missing; sequencing was by immunoSEQ multiplex PCR. This table has 100,000 to 150,000 clones, roughly 69% appearing once. Sequenced sample: peripheral blood. This chain uses TRBV2 with TRBJ2-6; no reliable D call. This TCR was recovered from a woman aged 70-85 years with acute or convalescent COVID-19. The CDR3 region is CASSDGSGANVLTF. The CDR3 DNA follows: TGTGCCAGCAGTGACGGGTCCGGGGCCAACGTCCTGACTTTC.